The 17 T cell receptor beta chains below all came from one sample that was sequenced in a study of CD8+ T cells in alopecia areata. Following extraction, RNA underwent reverse transcription to cDNA, which served as the sequencing template. The assay was immunoSEQ multiplex PCR, and TCRdb's table has in-frame clones only and misses some. The data contain approximately 89,000 clones, around 44% of them singletons. The source material was CD4+ T cells sorted from blood. The receptors come from a human donor with alopecia areata.

The chain is built from TRBV29-1 and TRBJ1-5; D is perhaps TRBD1 (5 bases). Germline loops: CDR1 SQVTM, CDR2 ANQGSEA. This CDR3 spans 13 amino acids. Trimming removed 7 bases at V and 5 bases at J, with 15 bases between. The CDR3 sequence is CSAAGGTYQPQHF. In nucleotides, the CDR3 is TGCAGCGCCGCGGGAGGGACTTATCAGCCCCAGCATTTT.

Only a few counts were recorded for this clone. The CDR3 region has the DNA TGCAGCGTTGAAGTGGTACAGTCCTACGAGCAGTACTTC. It translates to CSVEVVQSYEQYF. V is TRBV29-1 and J is TRBJ2-7; the D is unclear. Germline V gene lookup returns CDR1 SQVTM and CDR2 ANQGSEA. The length of the CDR3 is 13 residues. Trimming stripped 1 base from V and 1 base from J, with 8 bases between.

This rearrangement joins TRBV2 to TRBJ2-5; D might be TRBD1 (7 bases). Trimming left V 7 bases short and J 5 bases short, with 14 bases between. Germline V CDR1 and CDR2: SNHLY, FYNNEI. The CDR3 consists of 13 residues. The CDR3 nucleotides read TGTGCCAGCATCAGGGGGGCCCGGGAGACCCAGTACTTC. This gives the protein CASIRGARETQYF.

The CDR3 bases are TGCAGCGTTCGGCCCAGGCTAACCTACAATGAGCAGTTCTTC. Residues: CSVRPRLTYNEQFF. The V and J genes are TRBV29-1 and TRBJ2-1, with D unclear. V was cut by 5 bases and J by 2 bases, with 13 bases left in between. The CDR3 runs to 14 residues. Per germline, CDR1 SQVTM and CDR2 ANQGSEA.

The chain carries TRBV29-1 and TRBJ2-5; a weak D match, TRBD2 (7 bases). V was pared by 5 bases and J by 5 bases, with 15 bases between. The germline CDR1 and CDR2 sequences are SQVTM and ANQGSEA. The CDR3 is 13 amino acids. For the CDR3, the DNA is TGCAGCGTTAGGAGGGGGGGCTTTGAGACCCAGTACTTC. Protein product: CSVRRGGFETQYF.

This chain uses TRBV29-1 with TRBJ2-7; D is unclear. Looked up from germline, CDR1 is SQVTM and CDR2 is ANQGSEA. The CDR3 has 14 amino acids. Trimming removed 4 bases from V and 2 bases from J, with 15 bases in between. In DNA, the CDR3 is TGCAGCGTTGGGGGTCGGAGTTCAGCCTACGAGCAGTACTTC. As protein: CSVGGRSSAYEQYF.

The chain combines TRBV2 with TRBJ2-6; tentatively, D is TRBD1 (5 bases). There are 18 residues in the CDR3. Germline CDR1 SNHLY, CDR2 FYNNEI. Deletions cut 8 bases from V and 0 bases from J, with 20 bases between. CDR3 sequence (DNA): TGTGCCAGCGCCCTCCAAGGACAAACGGTCTCTGGGGCCAACGTCCTGACTTTC. Translated, it gives CASALQGQTVSGANVLTF. Full variable domain (missing parts from reference TRBV2 and TRBJ2-6): EPEVTQTPSHQVTQMGQEVILRCVPISNHLYFYWYRQILGQKVEFLVSFYNNEISEKSEIFDDQFSVERPDGSNFTLKIRSTKLEDSAMYFCASALQGQTVSGANVLTFGAGSRLTVL.

This chain joins TRBV7-2 and TRBJ2-5; no definite D call. CDR1 is SGHTA and CDR2 is FQGNSA in the germline V gene. V was cut by 8 bases and J by 8 bases, with 15 bases left in between. The CDR3 length is 12 residues. The CDR3 sequence is CASATPPETQYF. The DNA of the CDR3 is TGTGCCAGCGCAACCCCTCCAGAAACCCAGTACTTC.

The chain carries TRBV2 and TRBJ2-7, with 9 nucleotides matching TRBD2. CDR1 is SNHLY, CDR2 FYNNEI, per germline. The CDR3 is 14 residues long. V was clipped by 3 bases and J by 6 bases; unmatched bases: 6. CDR3 sequence reads: CASSEVAGVGEQYF. CDR3 DNA: TGTGCCAGCAGTGAGGTAGCGGGAGTAGGCGAGCAGTACTTC.

The chain employs TRBV29-1 and TRBJ2-1; 9 nucleotides match TRBD2. Per the germline V gene, CDR1 is SQVTM and CDR2 is ANQGSEA. The trim removed 4 bases at V and 6 bases at J, leaving 10 bases unmatched. The CDR3 consists of 15 residues. This chain's CDR3 is CSVAAGSGRSNEQFF. The CDR3 coding sequence is TGCAGCGTTGCGGCGGGTAGCGGGAGAAGCAATGAGCAGTTCTTC.

The sample holds a few counts of this clone. J is TRBJ1-5 and V is TRBV19; no definite D call. Looked up from germline, CDR1 is LNHDA and CDR2 is SQIVND (reference sequence). This CDR3 spans 14 amino acids. Trimming pared 3 bases from V and 3 bases from J, leaving 9 bases between. CDR3 amino acids: CASSMGRYNQPQHF. For the CDR3, the DNA is TGTGCCAGTAGTATGGGTCGGTACAATCAGCCCCAGCATTTT.

A remark on this clone: Compared with germline, one end of the junction differs, possibly owing to a read error. The chain has TRBV29-1 and TRBJ2-4, with 7 positions matching TRBD2. The CDR3 loop spans 13 amino acids. CDR1 is SQVTM and CDR2 is ANQGSEA in the germline V gene. The CDR3 DNA follows: TGCAGCGTTACTCCCAATAAGCGGGACCAACTCCTCTTC. Its protein is CSVTPNKRDQLLF. The full variable domain, completed using reference TRBV29-1 and TRBJ2-4, is SAVISQKPSRDICQRGTSLTIQCQVDSQVTMMFWYRQQPGQSLTLIATANQGSEATYESGFVIDKFPISRPNLTFSTLTVSNMSPEDSSIYLCSVTPNKRDQLLFGAGTRLSVL.

The rearrangement links TRBV5-6 to TRBJ2-7; no reliable D call. Germline CDR1 and CDR2: SGHDT and YYEEEE. The V end lost 5 bases, the J end lost 3 bases, and 12 bases lay between the germline ends. This CDR3 has 13 residues. The CDR3 loop is CASSPGRSYEQYF. CDR3 coding DNA: TGTGCCAGCAGTCCCGGTAGGAGCTACGAGCAGTACTTC.

The table lists this clone with a few counts. The rearrangement uses TRBV28 and TRBJ2-4; weak D call: TRBD2 (6 bases). This CDR3 comprises 13 residues. CDR1 MDHEN and CDR2 SYDVKM come from the germline V gene. Between the trimmed V and J ends, which lost 7 bases and 4 bases, there was a span of 11 bases. CDR3 nucleotides: TGTGCCAGCACCATGGGGGGAAAAAACATTCAGTACTTC. Its translation is CASTMGGKNIQYF.

The V gene is TRBV7-9, the J gene TRBJ2-3, with D tentatively TRBD1 (5 bases). CDR3 length: 14 amino acids. Germline V gives CDR1 SEHNR, CDR2 FQNEAQ (reference sequence). V lost 4 bases to trimming and J lost 6 bases, with 14 bases between them. The CDR3 reads CASSSGYRSDTQYF. In nucleotides, the CDR3 is TGTGCCAGCAGCTCCGGGTACAGGAGCGATACGCAGTATTTT.

This clone was seen only once. The chain is built from TRBV29-1 and TRBJ1-1, with D hard to call. This CDR3 comprises 11 residues. Germline V lookup: CDR1 SQVTM, CDR2 ANQGSEA. The ends were cut back, 6 bases at V and 6 bases at J, with 11 bases in the middle. The chain's CDR3 is CSVHPMPEAFF. The CDR3 nucleotides read TGCAGCGTCCACCCTATGCCTGAAGCTTTCTTT. Supplemented by reference TRBV29-1 and TRBJ1-1, the full variable domain reads SAVISQKPSRDICQRGTSLTIQCQVDSQVTMMFWYRQQPGQSLTLIATANQGSEATYESGFVIDKFPISRPNLTFSTLTVSNMSPEDSSIYLCSVHPMPEAFFGQGTRLTVV.

The chain uses TRBV29-1 and TRBJ2-1; 13 positions match TRBD2. The germline gives CDR1 SQVTM, CDR2 ANQGSEA. The CDR3 is 17 residues long. V lost 3 bases to trimming and J lost 9 bases; unmatched junction nucleotides: 14. In nucleotides, the CDR3 is TGCAGCGTTGACGGGTGGACGGGACTAGCGGGACGTAGTGAGCAGTTCTTC. Its protein is CSVDGWTGLAGRSEQFF.